Listed below are T cell receptor beta chains from one sample, sequenced in a study of CD8+ T cells in alopecia areata. The protocol was immunoSEQ multiplex PCR, while the TCRdb copy is restricted to in-frame clones and leaves out a portion. The sample carries about 190,000 clones, roughly 60% recorded once. This specimen was CD4+ T cells sorted from blood, taken at week 24, from a patient treated with tofacitinib. These receptors were collected from a human donor with alopecia areata. Each CDR3 is given without its conserved first and last residue. The D gene is left open where the match is weak.

d_call,v_call,j_call,cdr3_aa
.,TRBV4-3,TRBJ1-2,ASSQDSDKNYGYT
TRBD1,TRBV2,TRBJ2-5,ASTRDRGLEETQY
.,TRBV9,TRBJ2-3,ASSVGVISTDTQY
.,TRBV7-2,TRBJ2-6,ASSLESGANVLT
.,TRBV7-2,TRBJ1-4,ASSLSATNEKLF
.,TRBV7-2,TRBJ2-7,ASSPSRDSAYEQY
.,TRBV29-1,TRBJ1-2,SVESSDRRGYGYT
.,TRBV4-3,TRBJ2-5,ASSQAAGPQETQY
.,TRBV29-1,TRBJ2-3,SVGSYTDTQY
TRBD2,TRBV11-2,TRBJ2-1,ASSSTSGGPQISEQF